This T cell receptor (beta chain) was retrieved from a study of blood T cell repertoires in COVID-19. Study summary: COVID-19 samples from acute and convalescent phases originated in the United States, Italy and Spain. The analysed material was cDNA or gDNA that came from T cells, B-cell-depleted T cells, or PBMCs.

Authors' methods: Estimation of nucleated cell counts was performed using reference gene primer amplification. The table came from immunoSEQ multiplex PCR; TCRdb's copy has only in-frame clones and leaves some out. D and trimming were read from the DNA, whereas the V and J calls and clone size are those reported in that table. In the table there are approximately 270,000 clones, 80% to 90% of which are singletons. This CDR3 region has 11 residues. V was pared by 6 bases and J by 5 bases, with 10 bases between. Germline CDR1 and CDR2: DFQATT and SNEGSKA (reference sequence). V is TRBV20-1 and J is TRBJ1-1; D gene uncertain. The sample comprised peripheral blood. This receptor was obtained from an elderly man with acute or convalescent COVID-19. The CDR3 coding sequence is TGCAGTGCGAGCGAGAGTACTGAAGCTTTCTTT. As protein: CSASESTEAFF.